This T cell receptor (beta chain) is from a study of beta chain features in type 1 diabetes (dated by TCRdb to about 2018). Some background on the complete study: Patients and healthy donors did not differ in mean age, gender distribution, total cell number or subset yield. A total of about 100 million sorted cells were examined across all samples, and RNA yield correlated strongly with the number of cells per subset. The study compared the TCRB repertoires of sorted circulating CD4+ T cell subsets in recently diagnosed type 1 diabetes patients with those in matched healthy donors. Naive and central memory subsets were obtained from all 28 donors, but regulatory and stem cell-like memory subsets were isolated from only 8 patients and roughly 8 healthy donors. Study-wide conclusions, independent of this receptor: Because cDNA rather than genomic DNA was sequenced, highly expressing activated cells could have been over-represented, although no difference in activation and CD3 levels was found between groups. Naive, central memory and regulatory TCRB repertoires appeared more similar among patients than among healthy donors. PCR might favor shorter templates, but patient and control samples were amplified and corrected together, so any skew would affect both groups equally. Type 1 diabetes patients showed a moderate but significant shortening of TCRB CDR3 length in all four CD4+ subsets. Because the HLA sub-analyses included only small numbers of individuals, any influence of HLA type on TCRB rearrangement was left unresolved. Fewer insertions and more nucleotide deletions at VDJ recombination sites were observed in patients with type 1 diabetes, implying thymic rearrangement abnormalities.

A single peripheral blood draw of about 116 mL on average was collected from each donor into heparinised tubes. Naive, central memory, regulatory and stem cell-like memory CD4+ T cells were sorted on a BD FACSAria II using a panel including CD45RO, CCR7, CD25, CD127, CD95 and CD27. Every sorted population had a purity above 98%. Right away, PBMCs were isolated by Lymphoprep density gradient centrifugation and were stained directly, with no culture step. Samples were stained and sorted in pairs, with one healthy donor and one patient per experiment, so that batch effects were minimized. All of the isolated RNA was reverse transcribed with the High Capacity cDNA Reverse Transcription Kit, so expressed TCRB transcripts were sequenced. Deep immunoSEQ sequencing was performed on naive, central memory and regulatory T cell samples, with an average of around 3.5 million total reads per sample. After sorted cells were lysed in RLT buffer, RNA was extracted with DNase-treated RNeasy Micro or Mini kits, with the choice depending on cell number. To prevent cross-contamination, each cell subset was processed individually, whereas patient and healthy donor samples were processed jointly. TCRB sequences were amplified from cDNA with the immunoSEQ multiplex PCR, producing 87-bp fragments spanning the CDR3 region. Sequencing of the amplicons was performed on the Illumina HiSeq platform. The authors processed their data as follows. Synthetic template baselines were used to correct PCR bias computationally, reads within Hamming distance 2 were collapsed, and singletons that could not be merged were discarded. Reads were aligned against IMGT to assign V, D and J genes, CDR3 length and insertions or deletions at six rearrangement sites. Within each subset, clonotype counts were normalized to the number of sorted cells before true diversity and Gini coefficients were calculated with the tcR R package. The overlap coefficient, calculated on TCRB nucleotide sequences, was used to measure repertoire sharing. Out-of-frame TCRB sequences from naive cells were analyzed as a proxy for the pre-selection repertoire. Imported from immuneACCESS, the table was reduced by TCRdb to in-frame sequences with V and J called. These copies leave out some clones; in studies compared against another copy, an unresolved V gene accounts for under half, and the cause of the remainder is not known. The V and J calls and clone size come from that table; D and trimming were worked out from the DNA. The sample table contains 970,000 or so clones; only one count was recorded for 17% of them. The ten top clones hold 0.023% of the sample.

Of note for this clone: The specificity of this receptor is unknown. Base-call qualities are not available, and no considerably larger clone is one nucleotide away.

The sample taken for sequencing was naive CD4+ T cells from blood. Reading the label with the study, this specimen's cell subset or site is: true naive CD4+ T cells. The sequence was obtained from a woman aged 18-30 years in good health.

For the CDR3, the sequence is CASSQDPGQVTEQFF. The DNA is TGTGCCAGCAGCCAAGATCCGGGACAGGTGACTGAGCAGTTCTTC. The chain employs TRBV4-2 and TRBJ2-1; 8 junctional bases match TRBD1. Reading from cysteine to phenylalanine, the CDR3 counts 15 amino acids. This entry keeps only the CDR3 DNA: 45 bases, framed from base 1. Trimming removed 0 bases from V and 9 bases from J; the gene matches leave 7 bases unexplained. In the germline V gene, CDR1 corresponds to LGHNA and CDR2 to YNFKEQ.